The 24 T cell receptor beta chains below all came from one sample that was sequenced in a study of cytomegalovirus exposure and HLA in healthy donors (dated by TCRdb to the late 2010s). Library generation was performed with the immunoSEQ multiplex PCR assay. The immuneACCESS repertoire file appears here via TCRdb, limited to in-frame rearrangements. These files lack a portion of the clones; in checked studies, under half of the deficit traces to unresolved V genes, and the cause of the others is not known. Here the sample has about 160,000 clones; roughly 83% occur a single time. Jointly, the top ten make up around 9.6% of the sample. Sequenced: PBMCs. These receptors all come from a man aged 25-40 years in good health and CMV-seropositive.

The chain joins TRBV6-5 to TRBJ2-1, with D perhaps matching TRBD1 (5 bases). The CDR3 runs to 11 residues. CDR1 and CDR2 from the germline V gene are MNHEY and SVGAGI. With 6 bases removed from V and 12 bases from J, the gap between germline ends came to 12 bases. The CDR3 nucleotides read TGTGCCAGCAGCGCCGGACAAGCGCAGTTCTTC. It yields the protein CASSAGQAQFF.

The rearrangement links TRBV11-3 to TRBJ2-1; 8 bases fit TRBD1. CDR3 length: 17 residues. After removal of 2 bases from V and 0 bases from J, the junction contained 6 bases not matched to a gene. Germline V gene data show CDR1 as SGHNT and CDR2 as YENEEA. This CDR3 reads CASSLTFGQGSYNEQFF. The CDR3 DNA reads TGTGCCAGCAGCTTAACCTTCGGACAGGGCTCCTACAATGAGCAGTTCTTC.

V is TRBV29-1 and J is TRBJ2-7; TRBD1 aligns across 7 bases. This CDR3 region has 15 residues. After removal of 3 bases from V and 0 bases from J, the junction contained 8 bases not matched to a gene. Germline V gene lookup returns CDR1 SQVTM and CDR2 ANQGSEA. CDR3 in amino acids: CSVEFADRSSYEQYF. CDR3 bases: TGCAGCGTTGAGTTCGCGGACAGGAGCTCCTACGAGCAGTACTTC.

CDR3 residues: CASSFPLGGWATNEKLFF. CDR3 nucleotide sequence: TGTGCCAGCAGTTTTCCCCTCGGGGGTTGGGCAACTAATGAAAAACTGTTTTTT. The J gene is TRBJ1-4, the V gene TRBV28; tentatively, D is TRBD1 (5 bases). This CDR3 spans 18 amino acids. Germline V gene sequence: CDR1 MDHEN, CDR2 SYDVKM. V was clipped by 3 bases and J by 0 bases, with 17 bases between them.

The chain couples TRBV19 to TRBJ1-5; D unclear. The V gene lost 7 bases and the J gene lost 7 bases, with 14 bases spanning the gap. CDR1 and CDR2 from the germline V gene are LNHDA and SQIVND (reference sequence). The CDR3 contains 13 residues. The CDR3, as DNA: TGTGCCAGTAACCTAGGAAGGGAGCAGCCCCAGCATTTT. Its protein is CASNLGREQPQHF.

The chain joins TRBV30 to TRBJ1-5; TRBD1 agrees at 9 bases. The CDR3 length is 14 residues. Germline CDR1 is GTSNPN and CDR2 is SVGIG (reference sequence). V was clipped by 2 bases and J by 3 bases; unmatched bases: 2. CDR3 region: CAWSRTGDNQPQHF. The CDR3 DNA follows: TGTGCCTGGAGTCGGACAGGGGACAATCAGCCCCAGCATTTT.

This chain connects TRBV5-6 to TRBJ2-1, with 7 bases that match TRBD1. From germline, CDR1 is SGHDT and CDR2 YYEEEE. The CDR3 extends over 14 amino acids. Trimming removed 1 base from V and 10 bases from J; junction bases left unmatched: 8. The CDR3 sequence: CASSLFGQVGEQFF. The CDR3 DNA is TGTGCCAGCAGCTTGTTCGGACAGGTGGGAGAGCAGTTCTTC.

J is TRBJ2-5 and V is TRBV9; 9 bases are shared with TRBD2. The CDR3 runs to 16 residues. Per germline, CDR1 SGDLS and CDR2 YYNGEE. Germline trimming cut 0 bases from V and 5 bases from J; bases unmatched to any gene: 8. As DNA, the CDR3 is TGTGCCAGCAGCGTAGAAAGCGGGGGGCGGTGGGAGACCCAGTACTTC. Translating gives CASSVESGGRWETQYF.

The gene calls are TRBV11-2 and TRBJ1-2; no definite D call. Germline CDR1 and CDR2: SGHAT and FQNNGV. This CDR3 spans 14 amino acids. V lost 1 base, J lost 7 bases, and 13 bases lay in between. The CDR3 coding sequence is TGTGCCAGCAGCTTAGTCTCGGTCTATGCTGGCTACACCTTC. Protein product: CASSLVSVYAGYTF.

The chain couples TRBV30 to TRBJ1-5; no clear D gene. With 3 bases removed from V and 7 bases from J, the gap between germline ends came to 10 bases. The V gene's germline CDR1 is GTSNPN and CDR2 SVGIG (reference sequence). This CDR3 has 12 amino acids. CDR3 residues: CAWRSGSQPQHF. CDR3 sequence (DNA): TGTGCCTGGAGGTCAGGTTCCCAGCCCCAGCATTTT.

V gene TRBV11-2 combines with J gene TRBJ1-2; tentatively, D is TRBD1 (6 bases). CDR1 is SGHAT, CDR2 FQNNGV, per germline. CDR3 size: 15 residues. The germline V and J ends were trimmed by 5 bases and 1 base, with 14 bases remaining between them. The CDR3 DNA is TGTGCCAGCAGCCGGGGGGCCTTAGATAACTATGGCTACACCTTC. This codes for CASSRGALDNYGYTF.

The rearrangement links TRBV7-8 to TRBJ1-5; D is unclear. Between the trimmed V and J ends, which lost 5 bases and 10 bases, there was a span of 12 bases. Germline V gene sequence: CDR1 SGHVS, CDR2 FQNEAQ. The CDR3 runs to 12 residues. Here the CDR3 DNA reads TGTGCCAGCAGCGAGCGCTTCGATCCCCAGCATTTT. Translation gives CASSERFDPQHF.

This clone appeared once. The chain couples TRBV5-8 to TRBJ2-2; D ambiguous. The CDR3 totals 14 residues. With 7 bases removed from V and 1 base from J, the gap between germline ends came to 11 bases. Germline V lookup: CDR1 SGHTS, CDR2 YDEGEE. CDR3 region: CASSYRLNTGELFF. The CDR3 DNA follows: TGTGCCAGCTCATACAGATTGAACACCGGGGAGCTGTTTTTT.

This chain uses TRBV5-6 with TRBJ1-5, with a possible D match to TRBD1 (6 bases). The ends were cut back, 1 base at V and 4 bases at J, with 15 bases in the middle. This CDR3 contains 16 residues. In germline, CDR1 is SGHDT, CDR2 YYEEEE. CDR3 amino acids: CASSLTGSGINQPQHF. The CDR3 DNA sequence: TGTGCCAGCAGCTTGACAGGGTCCGGCATTAATCAGCCCCAGCATTTT.

The chain uses TRBV19 and TRBJ2-5; TRBD1 matches at 8 bases. The CDR3 runs to 13 residues. The trim removed 7 bases at V and 0 bases at J, leaving 1 base unmatched. Germline V gives CDR1 LNHDA, CDR2 SQIVND (reference sequence). CDR3 sequence (DNA): TGTGCCAGTAAACAGGGGGACCAAGAGACCCAGTACTTC. This codes for CASKQGDQETQYF.

The gene calls are TRBV2 and TRBJ1-5, with unresolved D. The CDR3 extends over 13 amino acids. Trimming removed 6 bases from V and 0 bases from J, with 6 bases in between. Germline V gene data show CDR1 as SNHLY and CDR2 as FYNNEI. CDR3 amino acids: CASRRFSNQPQHF. The CDR3 DNA follows: TGTGCCAGCAGGCGGTTTAGCAATCAGCCCCAGCATTTT.

The CDR3 spells CASSPQWSEAFF. CDR3 DNA: TGTGCCAGTAGTCCCCAATGGAGTGAAGCTTTCTTT. The V gene is TRBV19, the J gene TRBJ1-1, with D hard to call. Trimming removed 5 bases at V and 7 bases at J, with 11 bases between. The germline CDR1 and CDR2 sequences are LNHDA and SQIVND (reference sequence). The CDR3 is 12 residues long.

This sequence joins TRBV7-3 and TRBJ2-3, with D maybe TRBD2 (7 bases). The CDR3 is 15 residues long. Trimming took off 4 bases at V and 2 bases at J, with 13 bases between the two ends. Looked up from germline, CDR1 is SGHTA and CDR2 is FQGTGA. The CDR3 spells CASSSPGGHTDTQYF. The CDR3 region has the DNA TGTGCCAGCAGCTCACCCGGGGGGCACACAGATACGCAGTATTTT.

This clone was picked up one time. V usage is TRBV11-3 and J usage is TRBJ2-3; 12 nucleotides match TRBD2. In germline, CDR1 is SGHNT, CDR2 YENEEA. Unmatched junction bases numbered 10, after V lost 5 bases and J lost 4 bases. This CDR3 is 17 amino acids long. The CDR3 region is CASSPLLAGGLADTQYF. Written as DNA, the CDR3 is TGTGCCAGCAGCCCTCTCCTAGCGGGAGGGCTAGCAGATACGCAGTATTTT. Full variable domain (rest looked up from reference TRBV11-3 and TRBJ2-3): EAGVVQSPRYKIIEKKQPVAFWCNPISGHNTLYWYLQNLGQGPELLIRYENEEAVDDSQLPKDRFSAERLKGVDSTLKIQPAELGDSAVYLCASSPLLAGGLADTQYFGPGTRLTVL.

The chain links TRBV7-9 to TRBJ2-3; the match to TRBD1 covers 7 bases. The V and J ends lost 5 bases and 1 base, in that order; junction bases with no gene match: 6. Germline lookup yields CDR1 SEHNR and CDR2 FQNEAQ (reference sequence). The CDR3 spans 15 residues. The DNA for the CDR3 is TGTGCCAGCAGCGCAACAGGGGACGGCACAGATACGCAGTATTTT. It is translated as CASSATGDGTDTQYF.

V gene TRBV5-4 combines with J gene TRBJ1-1; 10 nucleotides match TRBD1. The trim removed 4 bases at V and 0 bases at J, leaving 6 bases unmatched. CDR3 length equals 16 residues. Germline CDR1 reads SGHNT; CDR2 reads YYREEE (reference sequence). The CDR3 region is CASSRGQGGLNTEAFF. The CDR3 coding sequence is TGTGCCAGCAGCCGCGGACAGGGGGGTCTGAACACTGAAGCTTTCTTT. Full variable domain (outside the CDR3, taken from reference TRBV5-4 and TRBJ1-1): ETGVTQSPTHLIKTRGQQVTLRCSSQSGHNTVSWYQQALGQGPQFIFQYYREEENGRGNFPPRFSGLQFPNYSSELNVNALELDDSALYLCASSRGQGGLNTEAFFGQGTRLTVV.

The V call is TRBV5-1, the J call TRBJ1-3, with D unresolved. The CDR3 sequence is 15 residues long. Germline lookup yields CDR1 SGHRS and CDR2 YFSETQ. The V end lost 0 bases, the J end lost 2 bases, and 9 bases lay between the germline ends. CDR3 loop: CASSLAGTTGNTIYF. In DNA, the CDR3 is TGCGCCAGCAGCTTGGCGGGAACAACTGGAAACACCATATATTTT.

The genes are TRBV2 and TRBJ2-3; 11 bases align to TRBD2. CDR3 length: 15 amino acids. In germline, CDR1 is SNHLY, CDR2 FYNNEI. J lost 2 bases, V lost 10 bases, and 8 bases had no gene match. The CDR3 protein is CAIPGTSGYTDTQYF. In nucleotides, the CDR3 is TGTGCCATCCCAGGGACTAGCGGTTACACAGATACGCAGTATTTT. Full variable domain (remainder filled in from reference TRBV2 and TRBJ2-3): EPEVTQTPSHQVTQMGQEVILRCVPISNHLYFYWYRQILGQKVEFLVSFYNNEISEKSEIFDDQFSVERPDGSNFTLKIRSTKLEDSAMYFCAIPGTSGYTDTQYFGPGTRLTVL.

The chain carries TRBV9 and TRBJ2-2; D ambiguous. CDR3 size: 15 residues. V was clipped by 3 bases and J by 3 bases, with 12 bases between them. Germline CDR1 reads SGDLS; CDR2 reads YYNGEE. The CDR3 reads CASSGTTWDTGELFF. The CDR3 region has the DNA TGTGCCAGCAGCGGTACTACTTGGGACACCGGGGAGCTGTTTTTT.